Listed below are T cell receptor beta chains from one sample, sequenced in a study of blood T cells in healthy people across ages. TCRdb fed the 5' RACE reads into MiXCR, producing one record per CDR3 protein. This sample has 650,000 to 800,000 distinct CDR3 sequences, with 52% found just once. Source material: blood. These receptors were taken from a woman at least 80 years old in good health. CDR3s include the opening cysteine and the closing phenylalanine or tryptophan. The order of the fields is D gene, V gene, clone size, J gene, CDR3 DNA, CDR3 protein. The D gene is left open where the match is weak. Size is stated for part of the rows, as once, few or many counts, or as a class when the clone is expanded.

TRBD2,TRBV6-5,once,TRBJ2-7,TGTGCCAGCAGTCTACCGGGAGGGTACCACGAGCAGTACTTC,CASSLPGGYHEQYF
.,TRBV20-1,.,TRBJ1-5,TGCAGTGCTAGCCCCGACAGCGACAATCAGCCCCAGCATTTT,CSASPDSDNQPQHF
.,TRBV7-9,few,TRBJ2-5,TGTGCCAGCAGCTCCTACAGGGTTAATGAGCAGTACTTC,CASSSYRVNEQYF
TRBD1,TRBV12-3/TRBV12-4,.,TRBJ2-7,TGTGCCAGCAGTTCCCGGACAGGGGAGAGGCAGTACTTC,CASSSRTGERQYF
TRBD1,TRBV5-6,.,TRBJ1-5,TGTGCCAGCAGCTTTAAGACAGGGTTGCGTCAGCCCCAGCATTTT,CASSFKTGLRQPQHF
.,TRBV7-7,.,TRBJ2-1,TGTGCTAGCAGCCTACGGGTGACACACGAGCAGTTCTTC,CASSLRVTHEQFF
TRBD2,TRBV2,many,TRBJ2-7,TGTGCCAGCAGCCTCGGACTAGATGGCGAGCAGTACTTC,CASSLGLDGEQYF
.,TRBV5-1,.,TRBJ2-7,TGCGCCAGCAGCTTGCTAAGACCGAACTACGAGCAGTACTTC,CASSLLRPNYEQYF
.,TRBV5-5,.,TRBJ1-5,TGTGCCAGCAGCTTGGGGGCCGGGTCGAATCTTATTAATCAGCCCCAGCATTTT,CASSLGAGSNLINQPQHF
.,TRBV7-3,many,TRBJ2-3,TGTGCCAGCAGCTTCTTAAAGGCCACTACCCATGGCCCCAATACGCAGTATTTT,CASSFLKATTHGPNTQYF
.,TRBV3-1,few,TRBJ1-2,TGTGCCAGCGGGGTCTCCAGGGGACCTTATGGCTACACCTTC,CASGVSRGPYGYTF
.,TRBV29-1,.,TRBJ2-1,TGCAGCGTTGTGGACAATGAGCAGTTCTTC,CSVVDNEQFF
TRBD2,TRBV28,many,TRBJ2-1,TGTGCCAGCAGTCCCTCTAGCGGGAGGAGGTATGAGCAGTTCTTC,CASSPSSGRRYEQFF
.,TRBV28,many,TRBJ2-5,TGTGCCAGCAGTCATAAGGAGACCCAGTACTTC,CASSHKETQYF
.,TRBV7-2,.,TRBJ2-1,TGTGCCAGCAGTCGACAGGGAGGCCAGAGGGATGAGCAGTTCTTC,CASSRQGGQRDEQFF
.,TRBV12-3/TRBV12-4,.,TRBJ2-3,TGTGCCAGCAGTTTGGGGTCCGGGACTGTGAGCACAGATATGCAGTATTTT,CASSLGSGTVSTDMQYF
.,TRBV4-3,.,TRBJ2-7,TGCGCCAGCAGCCAAGATCGAAGCGCCTACGAGCAGTACTTC,CASSQDRSAYEQYF
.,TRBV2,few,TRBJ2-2,TGTGCCAGCAGTGAAGCGCTTGAATGGGTAACCCCCACCGGGGAGCTGTTTTTT,CASSEALEWVTPTGELFF
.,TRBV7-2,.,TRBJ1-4,TGTGCCAGCACCGCGGGTCCTAATGAAAAACTGTTTTTT,CASTAGPNEKLFF
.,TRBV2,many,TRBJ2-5,TGTGCCAGCAGTCTGGGTCAGGGAGAAGAGACCCAGTACTTC,CASSLGQGEETQYF
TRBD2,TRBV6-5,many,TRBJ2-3,TGTGCCAGCAGTTACTCTAGACTAGCGGGGGCCCGGCTGTATTTT,CASSYSRLAGARLYF
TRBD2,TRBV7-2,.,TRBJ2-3,TGTGCCAGCAGCTCAAGCGGGGGGGCCAAGTATTTT,CASSSSGGAKYF